The T cell receptor (beta chain) described here comes from a study of blood T cell repertoires in COVID-19 (TCRdb year 2020). Background for the entire study: Samples covering the acute and convalescent phases of COVID-19 were provided by collaborators in the United States, Italy and Spain. The prospective study material was composed of cDNA or gDNA derived from T cells, B-cell-depleted T cells, or PBMCs. The dataset comprised deeply sampled blood TCRbeta repertoires from subjects exposed to, actively infected with, or recovered from COVID-19. A freely available public database, intended as a resource for researchers studying the immune response to SARS-CoV-2, is where the repertoires were released. Samples came from the ongoing ImmuneRACE study (first 160 participants) plus 1,254 subjects from 6 global collaborators. The sample metadata nearly always contained a de-identified subject ID, COVID-19 status, age in years and sex. Where available, HLA class I and class II types were taken from metadata supplied by the sample provider and were not determined by assay-based typing. Broad study findings and their caveats: The quantity of clinical and demographic metadata differed by source and by participant and was supplied without curation.

The collaborating institutions used their own protocols to collect whole blood in K2EDTA tubes. For TCRbeta analysis, collaborator samples were shipped as frozen whole blood, as isolated PBMCs, or as DNA extracted from either sample type. TCRbeta CDR3 regions were amplified from genomic DNA using the immunoSEQ Assay, a bias-controlled multiplex PCR. In the authors' own workflow: The number of nucleated cells in each sample was estimated from the amplification of reference gene primers within the assay. Sequence reads were collapsed and filtered to measure the absolute abundance of every unique TCRbeta CDR3 rearrangement. For each sample, productive Simpson clonality was calculated as the square root of Simpson's diversity index over productive rearrangements. TCRdb retrieved this table from immuneACCESS and kept in-frame rearrangements only. Not all clones are present; in checked studies, unresolved V genes account for under half, and no reason is known for the remainder. The DNA was the basis for D and trimming; V, J and clone size are from that table. The sample table holds fewer than 120,000 clones, of which roughly four fifths were seen once. The ten largest clonotypes hold 16% of the sample.

V drops 2 bases and J drops 4 bases, leaving 12 bases in between. The CDR1 and CDR2 encoded by the germline V gene are MNHEY and SVGEGT. CDR3 length: 15 amino acids, cysteine to phenylalanine. Here the CDR3 DNA is all that survives: 45 bases in frame from base 1. Comments on this clone: It has no known antigen specificity. Per-base quality was not reported, and no clone a single base away is much larger than it.

The V and J segments used are TRBV6-2 or TRBV6-3 and TRBJ1-5; perhaps TRBD1 is the D gene, with 5 bases matching. The sequence was collected from a woman aged 55-75 years with acute or convalescent COVID-19. The sample was peripheral blood. The CDR3 amino acid sequence is: CASSYEVGGNQPQHF. At the DNA level, the sequence is TGTGCCAGCAGTTACGAAGTCGGGGGAAATCAGCCCCAGCATTTT.